This T cell receptor (beta chain) was retrieved from a study of T cell responses to AZD1222 COVID-19 vaccine. Findings of the study overall: Donors were mostly white British, more females; clonal diversity possibly underestimated. Following two doses of AZD1222, Spike-specific TCR breadth and depth rose. Nearly half of spike-specific TCRs reportedly target unmutated variant regions.

Comments on this clone: What it recognizes is unknown.

The repertoire was sequenced with immunoSEQ multiplex PCR; TCRdb's copy has only in-frame clones and lacks some. The sample comprises 77,000 or so clones, about 91% of which are singletons, and 20% rests with the top ten. In germline, CDR1 is SNHLY, CDR2 FYNNEI. The germline V and J ends were trimmed by 1 base and 6 bases, with 13 bases remaining between them. This CDR3 is built from 15 residues. This TCR came from an adult in good health. Sequencing was performed on peripheral blood, taken on day 0 of AZD1222 vaccination. This sequence joins TRBV2 and TRBJ1-5, with D tentatively TRBD1 (5 bases). In DNA, the CDR3 is TGTGCCAGCAGTGAAGGTGGGGGATGGAGTCAGCCCCAGCATTTT. Translated: CASSEGGGWSQPQHF.